This entry concerns a single T cell receptor (beta chain). The data derive from a study of blood T cell repertoires in COVID-19. The CDR3 sequence is 12 residues long. V was trimmed by 10 bases and J by 2 bases, leaving 9 bases between them. Germline V gene lookup returns CDR1 ENHRY and CDR2 SYGVKD. The data were produced by immunoSEQ multiplex PCR, yet TCRdb's version contains in-frame clones alone and is incomplete. The table records about 180,000 clones, roughly 88% of them present only once. The chain combines TRBV10-3 with TRBJ1-3, with D maybe TRBD1 (5 bases). Sequencing input: PBMCs or T cells enriched from blood (not recorded which). This receptor was identified in a woman aged 18-29 years who had recovered from COVID-19. As DNA, the CDR3 is TGTGCCAACCAGGGCCCTGGAAACACCATATATTTT. Protein product: CANQGPGNTIYF.